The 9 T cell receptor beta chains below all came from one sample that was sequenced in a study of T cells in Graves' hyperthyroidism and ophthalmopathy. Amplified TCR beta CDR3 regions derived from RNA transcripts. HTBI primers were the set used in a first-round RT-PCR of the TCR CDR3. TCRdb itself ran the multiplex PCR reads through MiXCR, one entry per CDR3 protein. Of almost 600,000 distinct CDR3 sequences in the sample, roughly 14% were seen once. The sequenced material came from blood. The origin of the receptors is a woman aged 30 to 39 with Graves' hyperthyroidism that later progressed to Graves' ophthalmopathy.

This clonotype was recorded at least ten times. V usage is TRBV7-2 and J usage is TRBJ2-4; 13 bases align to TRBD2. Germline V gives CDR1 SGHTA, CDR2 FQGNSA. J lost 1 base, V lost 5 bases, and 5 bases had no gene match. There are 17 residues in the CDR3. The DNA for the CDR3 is TGTGCCAGCAGCACTAGCGGGAGGGAGGTGGCCAAAAACATTCAGTACTTC. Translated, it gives CASSTSGREVAKNIQYF.

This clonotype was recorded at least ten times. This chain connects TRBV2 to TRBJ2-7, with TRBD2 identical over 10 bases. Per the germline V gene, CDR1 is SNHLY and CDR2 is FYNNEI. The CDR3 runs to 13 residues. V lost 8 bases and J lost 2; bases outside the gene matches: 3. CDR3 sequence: CASGLAATYEQYF. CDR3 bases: TGTGCCAGCGGACTAGCGGCAACCTACGAGCAGTACTTC.

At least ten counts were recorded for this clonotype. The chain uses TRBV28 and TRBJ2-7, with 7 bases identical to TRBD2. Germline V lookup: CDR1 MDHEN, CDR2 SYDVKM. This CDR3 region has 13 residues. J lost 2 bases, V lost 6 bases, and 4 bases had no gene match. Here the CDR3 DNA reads TGTGCCAGCAGGACTAGCCCCGCCTACGAGCAGTACTTC. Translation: CASRTSPAYEQYF.

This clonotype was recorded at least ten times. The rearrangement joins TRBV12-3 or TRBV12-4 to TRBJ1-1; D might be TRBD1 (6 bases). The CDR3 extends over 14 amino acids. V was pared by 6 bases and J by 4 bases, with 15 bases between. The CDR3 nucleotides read TGTGCCAGCAGCGGAACAGGGAGTTTCACTGAAGCTTTCTTT. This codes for CASSGTGSFTEAFF.

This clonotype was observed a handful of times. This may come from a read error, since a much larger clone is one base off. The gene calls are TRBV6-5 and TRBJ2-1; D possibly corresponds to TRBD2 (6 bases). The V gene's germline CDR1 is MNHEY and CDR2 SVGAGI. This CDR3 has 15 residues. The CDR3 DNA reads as TGTGCCAGCAGTTATCGATCGGGACTCTACAGTGAGCAGTTCTTC. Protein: CASSYRSGLYSEQFF.

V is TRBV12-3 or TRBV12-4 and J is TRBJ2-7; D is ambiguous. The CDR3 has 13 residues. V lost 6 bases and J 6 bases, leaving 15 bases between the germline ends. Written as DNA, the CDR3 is TGTGCCAGCAGCCGCGGTTGGGAAGGCGAGCAGTACTTC. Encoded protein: CASSRGWEGEQYF.

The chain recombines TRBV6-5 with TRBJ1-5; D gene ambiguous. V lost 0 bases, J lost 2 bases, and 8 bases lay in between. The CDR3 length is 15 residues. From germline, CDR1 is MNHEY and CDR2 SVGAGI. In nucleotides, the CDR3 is TGTGCCAGCAGTTACTCGTCGATGGGCAATCAGCCCCAGCATTTT. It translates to CASSYSSMGNQPQHF.

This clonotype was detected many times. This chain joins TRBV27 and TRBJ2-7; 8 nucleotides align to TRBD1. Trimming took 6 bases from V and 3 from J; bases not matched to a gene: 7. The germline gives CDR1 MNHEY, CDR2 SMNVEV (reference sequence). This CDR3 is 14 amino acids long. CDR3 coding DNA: TGTGCCAGCAGGGATCAGGGGGCGAGCTACGAGCAGTACTTC. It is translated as CASRDQGASYEQYF.

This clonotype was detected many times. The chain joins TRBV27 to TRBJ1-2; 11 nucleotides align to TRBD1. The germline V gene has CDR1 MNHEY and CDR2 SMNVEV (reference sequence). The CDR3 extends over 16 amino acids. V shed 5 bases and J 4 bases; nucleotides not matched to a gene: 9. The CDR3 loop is CASSLHRTGGGYGYTF. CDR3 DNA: TGTGCCAGCAGTCTCCACCGGACAGGGGGCGGCTATGGCTACACCTTC.